This T cell receptor beta chain was captured in a study of response to subunit inactivated influenza vaccine. Broader study findings: The authors suggested that few new T cells are recruited per seasonal influenza vaccination.

On this clonotype itself: What it binds is unknown.

MiXCR was run by TCRdb on the RT-PCR reads, yielding one entry per CDR3 protein. The profile shows around 710,000 distinct CDR3 sequences, about 15% of them singletons. Trimming cost V 4 bases and J 6 bases, with 10 bases left between them. CDR1 is KGHSH and CDR2 is LQKENI in the germline V gene. The CDR3 is 13 residues long. This clonotype was obtained from a man aged 50 to 59 who received an inactivated influenza vaccine. The chain has TRBV18 and TRBJ2-4; the D gene could be TRBD1 or TRBD2 (6 bases each). The sequencing used PBMCs from blood, collected around 14 days before vaccination. The CDR3 DNA reads as TGTGCCAGCTCACAACAGGGACTAAACATTCAGTACTTC. Translating it yields CASSQQGLNIQYF.